This entry lists 16 T cell receptor beta chains sequenced from one sample in a study of cytomegalovirus exposure and HLA in healthy donors. The PCR was carried out with 60 Vbeta primers and 13 Jbeta primers. Generated by immunoSEQ multiplex PCR, the TCRdb table keeps only in-frame clones and is missing some. The table records approximately 280,000 clones, 85% to 90% of them present only once. What was sequenced was PBMCs. All receptors come from a young woman in good health and CMV-seronegative.

The chain links TRBV4-1 to TRBJ2-3; the match to TRBD1 covers 8 bases. CDR3 length: 16 residues. Germline values: CDR1 MGHRA, CDR2 YSYEKL. Germline trimming cut 6 bases from V and 0 bases from J; bases unmatched to any gene: 8. The CDR3 DNA reads TGCGCCAGCAGAGGACAGGGAGGATTTAGCACAGATACGCAGTATTTT. Its translation is CASRGQGGFSTDTQYF.

CDR3 sequence (DNA): TGCGCCAGCAGGAGTGGGGCCTACTATGGCTACACCTTC. Protein product: CASRSGAYYGYTF. V is TRBV5-1 and J is TRBJ1-2, with TRBD1 as a possible D gene (5 bases). Deletions cut 5 bases from V and 3 bases from J, with 11 bases between. Germline assignment: CDR1 SGHRS and CDR2 YFSETQ. This CDR3 region has 13 residues.

This clone was recorded only once. The CDR3 loop reads CASSLDDVQGRVTEAFF. In DNA, the CDR3 is TGTGCCAGCAGCTTAGATGATGTTCAGGGTAGAGTGACTGAAGCTTTCTTT. The J gene is TRBJ1-1, the V gene TRBV7-2; TRBD1 is a possible D gene (5 bases). V lost 1 base to trimming and J lost 5 bases, with 20 bases between them. The CDR3 covers 17 residues. Germline V gene sequence: CDR1 SGHTA, CDR2 FQGNSA.

A word on this clone: This same CDR3 is encoded by further DNA sequences in the sample. The chain couples TRBV7-9 to TRBJ1-2; 8 bases are shared with TRBD1. V lost 5 bases to trimming and J lost 6 bases; unmatched junction nucleotides: 11. CDR3 length: 15 residues. The germline CDR1 and CDR2 sequences are SEHNR and FQNEAQ (reference sequence). CDR3 sequence (DNA): TGTGCCAGCAGCCAAACCTCAGGGGGCCGGGATGGCTACACCTTC. It yields the protein CASSQTSGGRDGYTF. The full variable domain, its missing parts supplied by reference TRBV7-9 and TRBJ1-2, is DTGVSQNPRHKITKRGQNVTFRCDPISEHNRLYWYRQTLGQGPEFLTYFQNEAQLEKSRLLSDRFSAERPKGSFSTLEIQRTEQGDSAMYLCASSQTSGGRDGYTFGSGTRLTVV.

In its sample, this clone was seen a few times. CDR3 region: CASSEVGTANQETQYF. CDR3 sequence (DNA): TGTGCCAGCAGTGAAGTGGGGACAGCAAACCAAGAGACCCAGTACTTC. The chain has TRBV2 and TRBJ2-5, with 7 bases matching TRBD1. V shed 1 base and J 0 bases; nucleotides not matched to a gene: 5. The germline CDR1 and CDR2 sequences are SNHLY and FYNNEI. The CDR3 loop spans 16 amino acids.

J is TRBJ2-7 and V is TRBV5-1, with TRBD1 identical over 8 bases. With 7 bases clipped from V and 4 bases from J, the junction kept 19 bases outside the gene matches. CDR3 length: 17 residues. Germline V gene sequence: CDR1 SGHRS, CDR2 YFSETQ. CDR3 nucleotide sequence: TGCGCCAGCCGACCCCCAACAGGGGGAAGGACTGGATACGAGCAGTACTTC. As protein: CASRPPTGGRTGYEQYF.

The chain employs TRBV7-9 and TRBJ2-7; TRBD1 matches at 9 bases. Germline CDR1 and CDR2: SEHNR and FQNEAQ (reference sequence). This CDR3 contains 15 residues. Trimming removed 5 bases from V and 4 bases from J; junction bases left unmatched: 9. CDR3 protein: CASSGKGTGRYEQYF. The DNA for the CDR3 is TGTGCCAGCAGCGGAAAGGGGACAGGGAGATACGAGCAGTACTTC.

The J gene is TRBJ2-5, the V gene TRBV6-5; 11 bases are shared with TRBD1. The CDR3 runs 16 residues. The ends lost 1 base at V and 2 bases at J; junction bases unmatched: 3. The germline V gene encodes CDR1 MNHEY and CDR2 SVGAGI. CDR3 coding DNA: TGTGCCAGCAGTTACTATGGGACAGGGGGACAAGAGACCCAGTACTTC. Translated: CASSYYGTGGQETQYF.

The rearrangement joins TRBV6-5 to TRBJ2-7; TRBD1 matches at 9 bases. The germline CDR1 and CDR2 sequences are MNHEY and SVGAGI. The V and J ends lost 0 bases and 5 bases, in that order; junction bases with no gene match: 8. The CDR3 is made up of 16 amino acids. The CDR3 coding sequence is TGTGCCAGCAGTTACTCGAGCGGGACAGGGTTTAACGAGCAGTACTTC. Its protein is CASSYSSGTGFNEQYF.

The V gene is TRBV13, the J gene TRBJ2-5, with 10 bases fitting TRBD1. CDR3 length: 14 amino acids. J lost 4 bases, V lost 8 bases, and 7 bases had no gene match. The germline V gene has CDR1 PRHDT and CDR2 FYEKMQ (reference sequence). The CDR3 protein is CASSDRGSGETQYF. The CDR3 nucleotides are TGTGCCAGCTCGGACAGGGGGTCGGGAGAGACCCAGTACTTC.

This sequence joins TRBV2 and TRBJ1-2; 10 bases fit TRBD1. Trimming took 5 bases from V and 3 from J; bases not matched to a gene: 12. CDR1 and CDR2 (germline): SNHLY, FYNNEI. This CDR3 is 17 amino acids long. In DNA, the CDR3 is TGTGCCAGCAGTTGGACAGGGGGGCTAGGATTCGACTATGGCTACACCTTC. It is translated as CASSWTGGLGFDYGYTF.

The rearrangement links TRBV2 to TRBJ2-2, with D unresolved. Germline CDR1 is SNHLY and CDR2 is FYNNEI. Trimming stripped 6 bases from V and 6 bases from J, with 11 bases between. The CDR3 is 13 residues long. This CDR3 reads CASRASPAGELFF. The CDR3 DNA reads TGTGCCAGCAGAGCCTCGCCCGCCGGGGAGCTGTTTTTT.

V and J are TRBV5-1 and TRBJ2-1; 11 positions agree with TRBD2. The CDR3 contains 17 residues. Trimming cost V 0 bases and J 4 bases; bases outside gene matches: 6. Germline CDR1 is SGHRS and CDR2 is YFSETQ. Written as DNA, the CDR3 is TGCGCCAGCAGCTTGGAGCTAGCGGGGGGCCTGTACAATGAGCAGTTCTTC. Translation: CASSLELAGGLYNEQFF.

This clone has only one observation. V gene TRBV6-6 combines with J gene TRBJ2-5; TRBD1 aligns across 8 bases. The tail of the sequence fits TRBJ2-7 better, so the J call may be wrong. The CDR3 sequence is 14 residues long. The V gene's germline CDR1 is MNHNY and CDR2 SVGAGI (reference sequence). The CDR3 region has the DNA TGTGCCAGCAGTTCCGGACAGGGCCCCTACGAGCAGTACTTC. Its protein is CASSSGQGPYEQYF.

A word on this clone: The sample contains more than one DNA sequence encoding this CDR3. This chain uses TRBV9 with TRBJ2-3; 8 positions agree with TRBD2. The V segment lost 3 bases and the J segment 1 base; nucleotides outside the gene matches: 4. CDR1 and CDR2 from the germline V gene are SGDLS and YYNGEE. The CDR3 runs to 15 residues. For the CDR3, the DNA is TGTGCCAGCAGCGCGGGTAGCGGGGGCACAGATACGCAGTATTTT. This gives the protein CASSAGSGGTDTQYF.

This rearrangement joins TRBV19 to TRBJ1-1; 10 positions match TRBD1. J lost 6 bases, V lost 7 bases, and 8 bases had no gene match. This CDR3 is 14 amino acids long. Germline CDR1 reads LNHDA; CDR2 reads SQIVND (reference sequence). This CDR3 is CASTRQGAVSEAFF. The CDR3 coding sequence is TGTGCCAGTACCAGACAGGGGGCCGTCTCTGAAGCTTTCTTT.